This is a list of T cell receptor beta chains from one sample in a study of CD8 T cells in ankylosing spondylitis. TCRdb called the 5' RACE reads again in MiXCR, with one record for every CDR3 protein. Here the sample spans 400,000 or so distinct CDR3 sequences, roughly 25% being singletons. Material for sequencing was blood, either unsorted or a sorted T cell fraction (not recorded which). The receptor source for this set is a male donor with ankylosing spondylitis. Both conserved end residues are part of each CDR3. Each record gives: V gene, D gene, J gene, clone size, CDR3 protein, CDR3 DNA. The D gene is left open where the match is weak. Clone size is not always given. Where it is, it says once, few, many or a class for expanded clones.

V: TRBV7-2; D: TRBD2; J: TRBJ2-1; size: few; CDR3: CASSLYRTSGSNEQFF; DNA: TGTGCCAGCAGCTTATACCGGACTAGCGGGAGCAATGAGCAGTTCTTC
V: TRBV6-1; D: TRBD1; J: TRBJ2-3; size: -; CDR3: CASSERQGSDTQYF; DNA: TGTGCCAGCAGTGAACGACAGGGTTCAGATACGCAGTATTTT
V: TRBV24-1; D: TRBD1; J: TRBJ2-2; size: -; CDR3: CATRATGMNGELFF; DNA: TGTGCCACCAGGGCGACAGGGATGAACGGGGAGCTGTTTTTT
V: TRBV20-1; D: -; J: TRBJ1-6; size: -; CDR3: CSAVGTANSPLHF; DNA: TGCAGTGCCGTTGGGACGGCGAATTCACCCCTCCACTTT
V: TRBV5-6; D: -; J: TRBJ2-5; size: many; CDR3: CASSLNYQETQYF; DNA: TGTGCCAGCAGCCTGAATTACCAAGAGACCCAGTACTTC
V: TRBV20-1; D: TRBD1; J: TRBJ1-2; size: few; CDR3: CSATTGAGYGYTF; DNA: TGCAGTGCGACCACAGGGGCCGGGTATGGCTACACCTTC
V: TRBV12-3/TRBV12-4; D: TRBD1; J: TRBJ2-2; size: -; CDR3: CASTDRTGMSGELFF; DNA: TGTGCCAGCACTGACCGGACAGGGATGTCCGGGGAGCTGTTTTTT
V: TRBV5-1; D: -; J: TRBJ2-1; size: -; CDR3: CASTYEGRVDEQFF; DNA: TGCGCCAGCACTTACGAAGGCAGGGTTGATGAGCAGTTCTTC
V: TRBV7-7; D: -; J: TRBJ2-5; size: few; CDR3: CASSAGGNQETQYF; DNA: TGTGCCAGTTCGGCAGGAGGGAACCAAGAGACCCAGTACTTC
V: TRBV12-5; D: -; J: TRBJ2-2; size: few; CDR3: CASGSTWASANTGELFF; DNA: TGTGCTAGTGGTTCCACTTGGGCGTCCGCGAACACCGGGGAGCTGTTTTTT
V: TRBV13; D: -; J: TRBJ2-7; size: few; CDR3: CASSLGGFHEQYF; DNA: TGTGCCAGCAGCTTAGGGGGATTCCACGAGCAGTACTTC
V: TRBV24-1; D: -; J: TRBJ2-1; size: -; CDR3: CAIGWGDNEQFF; DNA: TGTGCCATAGGGTGGGGAGACAATGAGCAGTTCTTC
V: TRBV24-1; D: TRBD2; J: TRBJ2-1; size: -; CDR3: CATSDRTSGNNEQFF; DNA: TGTGCCACCAGTGATCGGACTAGCGGTAACAATGAGCAGTTCTTC
V: TRBV20-1; D: TRBD1; J: TRBJ1-6; size: few; CDR3: CSARQGSNSPLHF; DNA: TGCAGTGCTCGACAGGGGAGTAATTCACCCCTCCACTTT
V: TRBV10-3; D: -; J: TRBJ1-1; size: -; CDR3: CAISEGVGTEAFF; DNA: TGTGCCATCAGTGAGGGGGTCGGGACTGAAGCTTTCTTT
V: TRBV5-1; D: TRBD2; J: TRBJ2-3; size: -; CDR3: CASNGGRARGDTQYF; DNA: TGCGCCAGCAACGGCGGGAGGGCCAGAGGAGATACGCAGTATTTT
V: TRBV15; D: -; J: TRBJ2-1; size: -; CDR3: CATSRDLSDRSYNEQFF; DNA: TGTGCCACCAGCAGAGATCTTAGCGACCGCTCCTACAATGAGCAGTTCTTC
V: TRBV12-3/TRBV12-4; D: -; J: TRBJ1-3; size: -; CDR3: CASSFRPTGNTIYF; DNA: TGTGCCAGCAGTTTTCGTCCCACTGGAAACACCATATATTTT
V: TRBV10-2; D: TRBD2; J: TRBJ2-1; size: -; CDR3: CASSESRGLAFREQFF; DNA: TGCGCCAGCAGTGAGTCGAGAGGACTAGCCTTCCGTGAGCAGTTCTTC
V: TRBV20-1; D: TRBD1; J: TRBJ1-1; size: -; CDR3: CSARGTGGVPTEAFF; DNA: TGCAGTGCTCGTGGGACAGGGGGCGTCCCTACTGAAGCTTTCTTT
V: TRBV6-6; D: -; J: TRBJ1-2; size: few; CDR3: CASTLGANYGYTF; DNA: TGTGCCAGCACCTTGGGGGCTAACTATGGCTACACCTTC
V: TRBV12-3/TRBV12-4; D: TRBD1; J: TRBJ1-4; size: -; CDR3: CASSKTGASNEKLFF; DNA: TGTGCCAGCAGTAAGACAGGGGCCTCTAATGAAAAACTGTTTTTT
V: TRBV4-2; D: -; J: TRBJ2-1; size: -; CDR3: CASSQDTGAKFF; DNA: TGTGCCAGCAGCCAAGACACCGGGGCCAAGTTCTTC
V: TRBV2; D: TRBD1; J: TRBJ2-7; size: -; CDR3: CASGRDRGIEQYF; DNA: TGTGCCAGCGGCCGGGACAGGGGAATTGAGCAGTACTTC
V: TRBV5-1; D: -; J: TRBJ2-2; size: -; CDR3: CASSLSTPNTGELFF; DNA: TGCGCCAGCAGCTTGAGTACACCGAACACCGGGGAGCTGTTTTTT
V: TRBV2; D: -; J: TRBJ1-6; size: -; CDR3: CASSEVGRDSPLHF; DNA: TGTGCCAGCAGTGAAGTGGGCAGGGATTCACCCCTCCACTTT
V: TRBV5-5; D: TRBD2; J: TRBJ2-1; size: few; CDR3: CASSRTSGKDNEQFF; DNA: TGTGCCAGCAGCCGAACTAGCGGGAAGGATAATGAGCAGTTCTTC
V: TRBV5-1; D: TRBD2; J: TRBJ2-3; size: -; CDR3: CASSRTSGQSTDTQYF; DNA: TGCGCCAGCAGCAGGACTAGCGGACAAAGCACAGATACGCAGTATTTT
V: TRBV3-1; D: -; J: TRBJ1-1; size: few; CDR3: CASSQDVGNTEAFF; DNA: TGTGCCAGCAGCCAAGATGTGGGCAACACTGAAGCTTTCTTT
V: TRBV7-2; D: -; J: TRBJ2-1; size: few; CDR3: CASSRTALYNEQFF; DNA: TGTGCCAGCAGCCGGACAGCCCTCTACAATGAGCAGTTCTTC
V: TRBV20-1; D: TRBD2; J: TRBJ2-5; size: -; CDR3: CSAGGRAGETQYF; DNA: TGCAGTGCGGGCGGGAGGGCCGGAGAGACCCAGTACTTC
V: TRBV7-2; D: TRBD1; J: TRBJ1-1; size: few; CDR3: CASSYTGQGNTEAFF; DNA: TGTGCCAGCAGCTATACGGGACAGGGGAACACTGAAGCTTTCTTT
V: TRBV28; D: -; J: TRBJ2-7; size: few; CDR3: CASSPSVEPLRYEQYF; DNA: TGTGCCAGCAGCCCCTCAGTTGAGCCATTGAGATACGAGCAGTACTTC
V: TRBV9; D: -; J: TRBJ1-1; size: -; CDR3: CASSVSGQANTEAFF; DNA: TGTGCCAGCAGCGTAAGTGGGCAGGCGAACACTGAAGCTTTCTTT
V: TRBV15; D: -; J: TRBJ2-1; size: few; CDR3: CATSRDTGKVNNEQFF; DNA: TGTGCCACCAGCAGAGATACAGGGAAGGTAAATAATGAGCAGTTCTTC
V: TRBV20-1; D: -; J: TRBJ2-7; size: few; CDR3: CSGSRNYEQYF; DNA: TGCAGTGGATCGAGGAACTACGAGCAGTACTTC
V: TRBV29-1; D: -; J: TRBJ2-1; size: -; CDR3: CSVAGTGDNEQFF; DNA: TGCAGCGTAGCGGGGACAGGAGACAATGAGCAGTTCTTC
V: TRBV6-1; D: -; J: TRBJ2-1; size: few; CDR3: CASSGLARSYNEQFF; DNA: TGTGCCAGCAGTGGTCTAGCGCGCTCCTACAATGAGCAGTTCTTC
V: TRBV20-1; D: -; J: TRBJ1-5; size: -; CDR3: CSARARDYSNQPQHF; DNA: TGCAGTGCTAGAGCCAGGGACTATAGCAATCAGCCCCAGCATTTT
V: TRBV20-1; D: -; J: TRBJ2-5; size: few; CDR3: CSAPAGRETQYF; DNA: TGCAGTGCCCCTGCGGGAAGGGAGACCCAGTACTTC
V: TRBV7-2; D: -; J: TRBJ1-3; size: many; CDR3: CASSPSGGTIYF; DNA: TGTGCCAGCAGCCCTTCCGGGGGGACCATATATTTT
V: TRBV20-1; D: TRBD2; J: TRBJ2-1; size: -; CDR3: CSSPLAGGPHYNEQFF; DNA: TGCAGTTCCCCCCTAGCGGGAGGGCCTCACTACAATGAGCAGTTCTTC
V: TRBV20-1; D: -; J: TRBJ2-5; size: few; CDR3: CSALVAETQYF; DNA: TGCAGTGCCCTAGTGGCAGAGACCCAGTACTTC